Listed below are T cell receptor beta chains from one sample, sequenced in a study of CD4 T cells in relation to SARS-CoV-2 and coronaviruses. Assay: immunoSEQ multiplex PCR; the TCRdb copy retains only in-frame clones and omits some. The data show approximately 70,000 clones, approximately 95% seen once. Sequencing was done on a sample of naive CD4+ T cells from PBMCs. The source of these receptors is a human donor in good health. CDR3s include the opening cysteine and the closing phenylalanine or tryptophan. The D gene is left open where the match is weak. Part of the rows lack a size; the others show once, few, many or a class for expanded clones.

abundance,v_gene,d_gene,j_gene,CDR3nt,CDR3aa
once,TRBV19,NA,TRBJ1-5,TGTGCCAGTACCCCAACCAGGGGCTATAGCAATCAGCCCCAGCATTTT,CASTPTRGYSNQPQHF
NA,TRBV6-5,TRBD1,TRBJ1-5,TGTGCCAGCACCGGACAGGGTCGGAGCAATCAGCCCCAGCATTTT,CASTGQGRSNQPQHF
NA,TRBV7-2,NA,TRBJ2-4,TGTGCCAGCAGCTTAGATCACCGGGCCATTCAGTACTTC,CASSLDHRAIQYF
NA,TRBV7-9,NA,TRBJ1-2,TGTGCCAGCAGCTTAAGGCGCACCGGACTGTTTAACTATGGCTACACCTTC,CASSLRRTGLFNYGYTF
NA,TRBV24-1,NA,TRBJ1-4,TGTGCCACCAGTGATAAGGGCCGAGGGAAACTGTTTTTT,CATSDKGRGKLFF
few,TRBV9,NA,TRBJ1-3,TGTGCCAGCAGCGACCGAGGCCGTAGGGGGAGTGGCACCATATATTTT,CASSDRGRRGSGTIYF
NA,TRBV5-4,NA,TRBJ1-1,TGTGCCAGCAGTAGGGGTCAGGTTAGGGGCACTGAAGCTTTCTTT,CASSRGQVRGTEAFF
NA,TRBV19,TRBD2,TRBJ2-1,TGTGCCAGTGTATCTCCCAGCGGGAGGGCCGTCCATGAGCAGTTCTTC,CASVSPSGRAVHEQFF
NA,TRBV5-4,TRBD1,TRBJ2-3,TGTGCCAGCAGCTGGGGACAGGGGCTTAGCACAGATACGCAGTATTTT,CASSWGQGLSTDTQYF
NA,TRBV6-2/TRBV6-3,TRBD2,TRBJ2-7,TGTGCCAGCAGTTCACTACGGACTAGCGGGAGGACGTACGAGCAGTACTTC,CASSSLRTSGRTYEQYF